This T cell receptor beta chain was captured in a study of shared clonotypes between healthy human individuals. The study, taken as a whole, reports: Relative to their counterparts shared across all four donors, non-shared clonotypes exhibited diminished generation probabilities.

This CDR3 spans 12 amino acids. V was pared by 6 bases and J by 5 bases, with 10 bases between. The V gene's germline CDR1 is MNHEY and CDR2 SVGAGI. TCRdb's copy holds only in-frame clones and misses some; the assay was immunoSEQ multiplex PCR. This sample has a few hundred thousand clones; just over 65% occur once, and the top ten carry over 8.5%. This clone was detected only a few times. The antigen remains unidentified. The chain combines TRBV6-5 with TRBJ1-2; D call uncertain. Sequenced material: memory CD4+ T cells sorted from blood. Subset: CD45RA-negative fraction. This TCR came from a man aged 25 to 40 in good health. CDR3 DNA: TGTGCCAGCAGGGCCGGTGGTTATGGCTACACCTTC. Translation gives CASRAGGYGYTF.